The 9 T cell receptor beta chains listed next were all sequenced from one sample in a study of CXCR3-negative and CXCR3-positive naive CD8 T cells. What these receptors recognize is not known. Notes on the study in general: For CXCR3-positive naive cells, TRB CDR3s were more hydrophobic than those of CXCR3-negative naive cells.

Preparation of TRB cDNA libraries relied on 5' RACE carrying UMI labels. TCRdb reprocessed the 5' RACE reads and stores each CDR3 protein as one record, lacking DNA. The sample features roughly 140,000 distinct CDR3 sequences, with 0.25% to 0.3% in its top ten. Sequenced input: naive CXCR3+ CD8+ T cells from blood. Subset meaning: CD45RO-CCR7+CD27+CD95- naive CD8+ T cells expressing CXCR3 (TNR3+). These receptor sequences come from a human donor in good health. Some clones in this sample may be carry-over from other donors' samples.

The J gene is TRBJ1-1, the V gene TRBV13; with no DNA, the TCRdb D assignment of TRBD1 cannot be verified. Germline V gives CDR1 PRHDT, CDR2 FYEKMQ (reference sequence). CDR3 size: 13 residues. The CDR3 region is CASSGTGETEAFF. Drawing the rest from reference TRBV13 and TRBJ1-1, the complete variable domain is AAGVIQSPRHLIKEKRETATLKCYPIPRHDTVYWYQQGPGQDPQFLISFYEKMQSDKGSIPDRFSAQQFSDYHSELNMSSLELGDSALYFCASSGTGETEAFFGQGTRLTVV.

This clonotype counts as medium-sized (0.01 to 0.1%) by frequency. The chain carries TRBV6-2 or TRBV6-3 and TRBJ1-1; TCRdb's assignment of TRBD1 cannot be checked, as there is no DNA. Germline-derived CDR1 and CDR2 are MNHEY and SVGEGT. CDR3 length equals 15 residues. The CDR3 region is CASTPGSPVYTEAFF.

The CDR3 loop is CASSVEGNYGYTF. The rearrangement uses TRBV9 and TRBJ1-2. The CDR3 consists of 13 residues. From germline, CDR1 is SGDLS and CDR2 YYNGEE.

The rearrangement uses TRBV15 and TRBJ1-1; TCRdb's D gene call, TRBD1, goes unchecked for lack of DNA. The CDR3 covers 14 residues. Germline V gives CDR1 LNHNV, CDR2 YYDKDF (reference sequence). The CDR3 here is CATSRARANTEAFF.

The rearrangement joins TRBV12-3 or TRBV12-4 to TRBJ2-1; lacking DNA, the TRBD2 call made by TCRdb goes unchecked. The CDR3 has 13 residues. This CDR3 is CASSRLLGASYAF.

The chain recombines TRBV5-4 with TRBJ2-5; TCRdb indicates TRBD1, and absent DNA this call remains unverified. This CDR3 region has 14 residues. Germline assignment: CDR1 SGHNT and CDR2 YYREEE (reference sequence). The CDR3 region is CASSPTGALETQYF.

This chain joins TRBV4-1 and TRBJ2-7; TCRdb gives TRBD1 as the D gene, but with no DNA this cannot be confirmed. The germline V gene has CDR1 MGHRA and CDR2 YSYEKL. The CDR3 sequence is 17 residues long. CDR3 region: CASSFRAEEKSSYEQYF.

The rearrangement joins TRBV29-1 to TRBJ2-2; the D call from TCRdb, TRBD2, cannot be confirmed without DNA. CDR3 length equals 14 residues. Germline CDR1 and CDR2: SQVTM and ANQGSEA. CDR3 residues: CSVQSGGGAGELFF.

V gene TRBV12-3 or TRBV12-4 combines with J gene TRBJ2-3. The CDR3 consists of 16 residues. This CDR3 is CASSLSSWSGTDTQYF.